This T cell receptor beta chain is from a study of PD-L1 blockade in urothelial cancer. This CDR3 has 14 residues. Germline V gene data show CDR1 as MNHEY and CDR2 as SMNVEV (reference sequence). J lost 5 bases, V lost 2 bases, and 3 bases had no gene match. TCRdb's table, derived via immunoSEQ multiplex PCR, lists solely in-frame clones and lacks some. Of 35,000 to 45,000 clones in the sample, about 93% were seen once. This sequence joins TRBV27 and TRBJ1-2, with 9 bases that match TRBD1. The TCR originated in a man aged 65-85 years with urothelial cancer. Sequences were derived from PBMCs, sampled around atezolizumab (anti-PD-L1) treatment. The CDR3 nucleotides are TGTGCCAGCAGTTTAGGGACAGGGCCTTATGGCTACACCTTC. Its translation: CASSLGTGPYGYTF.